These T cell receptor beta chains were read from a single sample in a study of T cell changes during pregnancy in multiple sclerosis. Generated by immunoSEQ multiplex PCR, the TCRdb table keeps only in-frame clones and is missing some. In the table there are 53,000 or so clones, 94% of which are singletons. The sequencing here drew on CD4+ T cells from peripheral blood mononuclear cells, taken in the second trimester of pregnancy. These receptors came from a female donor with multiple sclerosis, enrolled in a pregnancy study. Each CDR3 is given with its conserved first and last residue. A D gene is named only where the DNA matches it firmly. Clone size is stated in some rows and not others, as once, few, many or a class when expanded.

CDR3 protein: CASSHLKYQETQYF
CDR3 DNA: TGTGCCAGCTCACACTTAAAGTACCAAGAGACCCAGTACTTC
D gene: .
V gene: TRBV18
clone size: .
J gene: TRBJ2-5
CDR3 length: 14

CDR3 protein: CASSLVRGGYTF
CDR3 DNA: TGTGCCAGCAGCTTGGTTCGGGGAGGCTACACCTTC
D gene: .
V gene: TRBV5-8
clone size: once
J gene: TRBJ1-2
CDR3 length: 12

CDR3 protein: CASSALTSGGGLAKNIQYF
CDR3 DNA: TGTGCCAGCAGCGCCTTGACTAGCGGGGGGGGCCTAGCCAAAAACATTCAGTACTTC
D gene: TRBD2
V gene: TRBV7-6
clone size: .
J gene: TRBJ2-4
CDR3 length: 19

CDR3 protein: CASSKGQGANNYGYTF
CDR3 DNA: TGTGCCAGTAGTAAAGGACAGGGGGCTAACAACTATGGCTACACCTTC
D gene: TRBD1
V gene: TRBV19
clone size: .
J gene: TRBJ1-2
CDR3 length: 16

CDR3 protein: CASSQVLSPYEQYF
CDR3 DNA: TGCGCCAGCAGCCAAGTTCTCTCCCCTTACGAGCAGTACTTC
D gene: .
V gene: TRBV4-3
clone size: .
J gene: TRBJ2-7
CDR3 length: 14

CDR3 protein: CASSLGQGNQPQHF
CDR3 DNA: TGTGCCAGCAGCTTAGGACAGGGAAATCAGCCCCAGCATTTT
D gene: TRBD1
V gene: TRBV7-8
clone size: .
J gene: TRBJ1-5
CDR3 length: 14

CDR3 protein: CSAQRRANTEAFF
CDR3 DNA: TGCAGCGCCCAAAGGCGGGCTAACACTGAAGCTTTCTTT
D gene: .
V gene: TRBV29-1
clone size: .
J gene: TRBJ1-1
CDR3 length: 13

CDR3 protein: CATQRQGYGYTF
CDR3 DNA: TGTGCCACGCAAAGACAGGGCTATGGCTACACCTTC
D gene: TRBD1
V gene: TRBV10-3
clone size: .
J gene: TRBJ1-2
CDR3 length: 12

CDR3 protein: CASSSSSRGNTGELFF
CDR3 DNA: TGTGCCAGCAGCTCCTCCAGTAGGGGGAACACCGGGGAGCTGTTTTTT
D gene: .
V gene: TRBV7-8
clone size: .
J gene: TRBJ2-2
CDR3 length: 16

CDR3 protein: CASSSLGTGGRNIQYF
CDR3 DNA: TGTGCCAGCAGCTCGCTAGGGACAGGGGGAAGAAACATTCAGTACTTC
D gene: TRBD1
V gene: TRBV7-9
clone size: once
J gene: TRBJ2-4
CDR3 length: 16

CDR3 protein: CARSFGTRGTGYGYTF
CDR3 DNA: TGTGCCAGAAGCTTTGGCACTAGGGGGACGGGCTATGGCTACACCTTC
D gene: .
V gene: TRBV5-3
clone size: .
J gene: TRBJ1-2
CDR3 length: 16

CDR3 protein: CASSLQGAAKNIQYF
CDR3 DNA: TGTGCCAGCAGCTTGCAGGGTGCAGCCAAAAACATTCAGTACTTC
D gene: .
V gene: TRBV5-6
clone size: .
J gene: TRBJ2-4
CDR3 length: 15

CDR3 protein: CASSIRPGTGAYGYTF
CDR3 DNA: TGTGCCAGTAGTATCCGTCCCGGGACAGGGGCCTATGGCTACACCTTC
D gene: TRBD1
V gene: TRBV19
clone size: .
J gene: TRBJ1-2
CDR3 length: 16

CDR3 protein: CASQERGLLEKLFF
CDR3 DNA: TGTGCCAGCCAAGAGAGGGGACTTTTAGAAAAACTGTTTTTT
D gene: .
V gene: TRBV2
clone size: .
J gene: TRBJ1-4
CDR3 length: 14

CDR3 protein: CASSSGLATDTQYF
CDR3 DNA: TGTGCCAGCAGCTCGGGACTCGCCACAGATACGCAGTATTTT
D gene: .
V gene: TRBV7-3
clone size: .
J gene: TRBJ2-3
CDR3 length: 14

CDR3 protein: CASSPPSRGLLNYGYTF
CDR3 DNA: TGTGCCAGCTCACCACCGTCCAGGGGGCTCCTAAACTATGGCTACACCTTC
D gene: TRBD1
V gene: TRBV18
clone size: .
J gene: TRBJ1-2
CDR3 length: 17

CDR3 protein: CASSLRQGTDTQYF
CDR3 DNA: TGTGCCAGTAGTCTTCGACAGGGGACAGATACGCAGTATTTT
D gene: TRBD1
V gene: TRBV19
clone size: .
J gene: TRBJ2-3
CDR3 length: 14

CDR3 protein: CASSYRGLGSPLHF
CDR3 DNA: TGTGCCAGCAGTTACAGGGGACTAGGATCACCCCTCCACTTT
D gene: .
V gene: TRBV6-5
clone size: .
J gene: TRBJ1-6
CDR3 length: 14

CDR3 protein: CASSALSGTSGVETQYF
CDR3 DNA: TGTGCCAGCAGCGCCCTCTCCGGGACTAGCGGAGTTGAGACCCAGTACTTC
D gene: TRBD2
V gene: TRBV9
clone size: .
J gene: TRBJ2-5
CDR3 length: 17

CDR3 protein: CASSRGTELAKNIQYF
CDR3 DNA: TGTGCCAGCAGCCGGGGGACAGAACTAGCCAAAAACATTCAGTACTTC
D gene: .
V gene: TRBV5-4
clone size: .
J gene: TRBJ2-4
CDR3 length: 16

CDR3 protein: CASSLSGQGLGAFF
CDR3 DNA: TGCGCCAGCAGCCTATCTGGACAGGGCTTAGGAGCTTTCTTT
D gene: TRBD1
V gene: TRBV5-1
clone size: .
J gene: TRBJ1-1
CDR3 length: 14

CDR3 protein: CASSLGGGRDEKLFF
CDR3 DNA: TGTGCCAGCAGCTTAGGCGGGGGGCGCGATGAAAAACTGTTTTTT
D gene: .
V gene: TRBV7-6
clone size: .
J gene: TRBJ1-4
CDR3 length: 15

CDR3 protein: CASRGTEATTEAFF
CDR3 DNA: TGTGCCAGCAGAGGGACAGAGGCGACCACTGAAGCTTTCTTT
D gene: TRBD1
V gene: TRBV7-8
clone size: few
J gene: TRBJ1-1
CDR3 length: 14

CDR3 protein: CASSTRTGMREKLFF
CDR3 DNA: TGTGCCAGCAGTACCCGGACAGGGATGAGGGAAAAACTGTTTTTT
D gene: TRBD1
V gene: TRBV27
clone size: .
J gene: TRBJ1-4
CDR3 length: 15

CDR3 protein: CASSIGQGNYGYTF
CDR3 DNA: TGTGCCAGTAGTATCGGACAGGGGAACTATGGCTACACCTTC
D gene: TRBD1
V gene: TRBV19
clone size: .
J gene: TRBJ1-2
CDR3 length: 14

CDR3 protein: CASKSGGQVRTEAFF
CDR3 DNA: TGTGCCAGCAAGTCCGGGGGGCAGGTGCGCACTGAAGCTTTCTTT
D gene: .
V gene: TRBV6-5
clone size: .
J gene: TRBJ1-1
CDR3 length: 15

CDR3 protein: CASSHRTDTQYF
CDR3 DNA: TGCGCCAGCAGCCACCGGACAGATACGCAGTATTTT
D gene: .
V gene: TRBV4-3
clone size: .
J gene: TRBJ2-3
CDR3 length: 12

CDR3 protein: CASSPGTHYGYTF
CDR3 DNA: TGTGCCAGCTCACCAGGGACACACTATGGCTACACCTTC
D gene: .
V gene: TRBV18
clone size: .
J gene: TRBJ1-2
CDR3 length: 13

CDR3 protein: CASSRRLWDQPQHF
CDR3 DNA: TGCGCCAGCAGTCGCAGGCTGTGGGATCAGCCCCAGCATTTT
D gene: .
V gene: TRBV10-1
clone size: .
J gene: TRBJ1-5
CDR3 length: 14

CDR3 protein: CASSYSSGRGQETQYF
CDR3 DNA: TGTGCCAGCAGTTACTCAAGCGGCAGGGGTCAAGAGACCCAGTACTTC
D gene: .
V gene: TRBV6-5
clone size: .
J gene: TRBJ2-5
CDR3 length: 16

CDR3 protein: CASSLVGAELYEQFF
CDR3 DNA: TGTGCCAGCAGCTTAGTTGGGGCCGAGTTGTATGAGCAGTTCTTC
D gene: .
V gene: TRBV7-9
clone size: .
J gene: TRBJ2-1
CDR3 length: 15

CDR3 protein: CASSPGLAVTDTQYF
CDR3 DNA: TGTGCCAGCAGTCCGGGACTAGCGGTGACAGATACGCAGTATTTT
D gene: TRBD2
V gene: TRBV6-1
clone size: .
J gene: TRBJ2-3
CDR3 length: 15

CDR3 protein: CASRQGQRNIQYF
CDR3 DNA: TGTGCCAGCAGGCAGGGACAGAGAAACATTCAGTACTTC
D gene: TRBD1
V gene: TRBV6-6
clone size: .
J gene: TRBJ2-4
CDR3 length: 13

CDR3 protein: CASSLVGGSFGTQYF
CDR3 DNA: TGTGCCAGCAGTTTGGTGGGGGGGTCCTTTGGTACGCAGTATTTT
D gene: TRBD2
V gene: TRBV6-5
clone size: .
J gene: TRBJ2-3
CDR3 length: 15

CDR3 protein: CASSQVADSNQPQHF
CDR3 DNA: TGCGCCAGCAGCCAAGTGGCGGATAGCAATCAGCCCCAGCATTTT
D gene: .
V gene: TRBV4-3
clone size: once
J gene: TRBJ1-5
CDR3 length: 15

CDR3 protein: CASTPGGGLYNSPLHF
CDR3 DNA: TGTGCCAGCACCCCAGGTGGAGGACTCTATAATTCACCCCTCCACTTT
D gene: .
V gene: TRBV21-1
clone size: .
J gene: TRBJ1-6
CDR3 length: 16

CDR3 protein: CASRLQGVSYNSPLHF
CDR3 DNA: TGTGCCAGCAGACTACAGGGTGTGTCCTATAATTCACCCCTCCACTTT
D gene: .
V gene: TRBV27
clone size: .
J gene: TRBJ1-6
CDR3 length: 16

CDR3 protein: CASRFTGVGYTF
CDR3 DNA: TGTGCCAGCAGATTTACAGGGGTCGGCTACACCTTC
D gene: TRBD1
V gene: TRBV7-2
clone size: .
J gene: TRBJ1-2
CDR3 length: 12

CDR3 protein: CASSREGEIGYGYTF
CDR3 DNA: TGCGCCAGCAGCCGGGAAGGGGAAATAGGCTATGGCTACACCTTC
D gene: .
V gene: TRBV4-3
clone size: once
J gene: TRBJ1-2
CDR3 length: 15

CDR3 protein: CASSQVVTTSQNIQYF
CDR3 DNA: TGCGCCAGCAGCCAAGTCGTTACGACTAGCCAAAACATTCAGTACTTC
D gene: TRBD2
V gene: TRBV4-1
clone size: .
J gene: TRBJ2-4
CDR3 length: 16

CDR3 protein: CASSPQGMDGYTF
CDR3 DNA: TGTGCCAGCAGCCCACAGGGGATGGATGGCTACACCTTC
D gene: TRBD1
V gene: TRBV7-3
clone size: .
J gene: TRBJ1-2
CDR3 length: 13

CDR3 protein: CASSPDRGRFYTF
CDR3 DNA: TGTGCCAGCAGCCCCGACAGGGGCCGCTTCTACACCTTC
D gene: TRBD1
V gene: TRBV5-5
clone size: .
J gene: TRBJ1-2
CDR3 length: 13

CDR3 protein: CASSEAGGLTDTQYF
CDR3 DNA: TGTGCCAGCAGTGAAGCGGGGGGTCTCACAGATACGCAGTATTTT
D gene: .
V gene: TRBV2
clone size: once
J gene: TRBJ2-3
CDR3 length: 15

CDR3 protein: CASSSGTGTGELFF
CDR3 DNA: TGTGCCAGCAGCTCCGGGACAGGGACCGGGGAGCTGTTTTTT
D gene: TRBD1
V gene: TRBV7-3
clone size: .
J gene: TRBJ2-2
CDR3 length: 14

CDR3 protein: CASSQKGVQGMTEAFF
CDR3 DNA: TGCGCCAGCAGCCAAAAGGGGGTACAGGGGATGACTGAAGCTTTCTTT
D gene: TRBD1
V gene: TRBV4-1
clone size: once
J gene: TRBJ1-1
CDR3 length: 16

CDR3 protein: CASSLFGDDTEAFF
CDR3 DNA: TGTGCCAGCAGCCTGTTCGGGGATGACACTGAAGCTTTCTTT
D gene: .
V gene: TRBV7-2
clone size: .
J gene: TRBJ1-1
CDR3 length: 14

CDR3 protein: CASSFDSPSTDTQYF
CDR3 DNA: TGTGCCAGCAGCTTTGACAGCCCTAGCACAGATACGCAGTATTTT
D gene: .
V gene: TRBV5-6
clone size: .
J gene: TRBJ2-3
CDR3 length: 15

CDR3 protein: CASSPRQGVREQYF
CDR3 DNA: TGTGCCAGCAGTCCGAGACAGGGGGTTCGCGAGCAGTACTTC
D gene: TRBD1
V gene: TRBV2
clone size: .
J gene: TRBJ2-7
CDR3 length: 14

CDR3 protein: CASSLGIPTGELFF
CDR3 DNA: TGTGCCAGCAGCTTGGGTATTCCGACCGGGGAGCTGTTTTTT
D gene: .
V gene: TRBV5-6
clone size: .
J gene: TRBJ2-2
CDR3 length: 14

CDR3 protein: CSVSQGANTDTQYF
CDR3 DNA: TGCAGCGTCTCACAGGGGGCCAACACAGATACGCAGTATTTT
D gene: TRBD1
V gene: TRBV29-1
clone size: .
J gene: TRBJ2-3
CDR3 length: 14

CDR3 protein: CASSPSGTGTYNEQFF
CDR3 DNA: TGTGCCAGCTCGCCGTCCGGGACAGGGACCTACAATGAGCAGTTCTTC
D gene: TRBD1
V gene: TRBV18
clone size: .
J gene: TRBJ2-1
CDR3 length: 16

CDR3 protein: CASSRHGTDYEQYF
CDR3 DNA: TGCGCCAGCAGCCGCCATGGGACAGACTACGAGCAGTACTTC
D gene: TRBD1
V gene: TRBV4-3
clone size: .
J gene: TRBJ2-7
CDR3 length: 14

CDR3 protein: CASTEVPGYGYTF
CDR3 DNA: TGTGCCAGCACTGAAGTTCCCGGCTATGGCTACACCTTC
D gene: .
V gene: TRBV6-5
clone size: .
J gene: TRBJ1-2
CDR3 length: 13

CDR3 protein: CASSAGPREETQYF
CDR3 DNA: TGTGCCAGCTCTGCCGGGCCCAGGGAAGAGACCCAGTACTTC
D gene: .
V gene: TRBV2
clone size: .
J gene: TRBJ2-5
CDR3 length: 14

CDR3 protein: CASSFRQTNEKLFF
CDR3 DNA: TGTGCCAGTAGTTTCAGGCAAACTAATGAAAAACTGTTTTTT
D gene: .
V gene: TRBV19
clone size: .
J gene: TRBJ1-4
CDR3 length: 14

CDR3 protein: CASSAEGLGTGELFF
CDR3 DNA: TGTGCCAGCAGTGCGGAGGGCCTGGGAACCGGGGAGCTGTTTTTT
D gene: .
V gene: TRBV2
clone size: .
J gene: TRBJ2-2
CDR3 length: 15

CDR3 protein: CASSPGLRGQYSWSYEQYF
CDR3 DNA: TGTGCCAGCAGTCCTGGTCTAAGGGGGCAATATTCATGGTCCTACGAGCAGTACTTC
D gene: TRBD1
V gene: TRBV27
clone size: .
J gene: TRBJ2-7
CDR3 length: 19